This T cell receptor (beta chain) is from a study of T-cell reconstitution after alpha-beta-depleted transplantation in children (dated by TCRdb to 2016 to 2017). Background for the entire study: Using TCR repertoire profiling, the study quantitatively followed how T-cell immune reconstitution unfolded in children after TCRalphabeta/CD19-depleted allogeneic hematopoietic cell transplantation.

CDR1 MGHRA and CDR2 YSYEKL are derived from the germline V gene. Germline trimming amounts to 4 bases on V and 5 bases on J, with 4 as the count of junction bases outside the gene matches. The CDR3 starts with the cysteine, ends with the phenylalanine, and has 16 residues. Just the 48-base CDR3 DNA is kept, in frame starting at base 1. The paper's findings and limits, for the study overall: Over the following months the frequencies of hyperexpanded clones went down, and after one year T-cell counts and TCRbeta diversity were mostly credited to newly produced T cells. About two months after transplant, the apparently early recovery of alphabetaT-cell counts reportedly depended on just several hundred clones that had expanded rapidly and came from non-depleted graft cells. In some patients, high TCRbeta diversity at day 60 was attributed to recipient T cells and intrathymic progenitors that had survived conditioning.

Library preparation employed PCR. Sequenced using an Illumina HiSeq 2500. TCR library preparation used molecular barcoding, with unique molecular identifiers applied to normalize quantification of the TCRbeta repertoire. TCRdb redid the processing of the public reads, applying fastp at Q25 and MiXCR, and retained in-frame beta chains. Each CDR3 protein appears once, grouped with its most common genes and DNA. The sample table shows hundreds of thousands of distinct CDR3 sequences, and about 10% are seen once. Jointly, the top ten make up 2% to 2.5% of the sample. The treatment or condition label for this specimen denotes: allogeneic hematopoietic cell transplantation with graft depleted of TCRalphabeta T cells and CD19 B cells. Transplant recipients were children who received TCRalphabeta/CD19-depleted allogeneic hematopoietic cell grafts. This clonotype appeared many times. Its recognized antigen is unknown. Qualities for individual bases were not recorded, and no much larger clone is one base off.

The chain is assembled from TRBV4-1 and TRBJ2-1; TRBD2 agrees with 14 junctional bases. This receptor was identified in a child aged 2 to 15 with inherited bone marrow failure, due to receive a stem cell transplant. The source was PBMCs, collected before TCRalphabeta/CD19-depleted stem cell transplant. The encoded CDR3 is CASSPGTSGSHNEQFF. The nucleotide sequence reads TGCGCCAGCAGCCCTGGGACTAGCGGGAGCCACAATGAGCAGTTCTTC.